The 17 T cell receptor beta chains given below trace back to one sample, sequenced in a study of beta chain features in type 1 diabetes. The entirety of the isolated RNA underwent reverse transcription, so expressed TCRB transcripts were sequenced. Sequenced by immunoSEQ multiplex PCR; TCRdb stores in-frame clones only, minus some. The repertoire holds over 700,000 clones, with roughly 15% as singletons. Sequencing was done on a sample of naive CD4+ T cells from blood. Source of these receptors: a woman in her late teens or twenties in good health.

The V gene is TRBV27, the J gene TRBJ1-5, with TRBD1 matching 7 bases. The germline gives CDR1 MNHEY, CDR2 SMNVEV (reference sequence). Losses at the gene ends were 5 bases for V and 4 bases for J; bases not matched to a gene: 5. The CDR3 runs 14 residues. Here the CDR3 reads CASSPRGRNQPQHF. The CDR3 DNA follows: TGTGCCAGCAGTCCGAGGGGGCGAAATCAGCCCCAGCATTTT.

This clone was counted between two and nine times. The rearrangement joins TRBV5-1 to TRBJ2-7; D possibly matches TRBD1 or TRBD2 (5 bases each). Germline assignment: CDR1 SGHRS and CDR2 YFSETQ. V shed 1 base and J shed 4 bases, with 15 bases lying between them. The CDR3 contains 15 residues. This CDR3 reads CASSLTGTGVYEQYF. Here the CDR3 DNA reads TGCGCCAGCAGCTTGACCGGGACGGGCGTTTACGAGCAGTACTTC.

This clone occurred a few times. The chain recombines TRBV4-3 with TRBJ1-2, with TRBD1 matching 9 bases. The V and J ends lost 2 bases and 4 bases, in that order; junction bases with no gene match: 5. This CDR3 has 15 amino acids. CDR1 is LGHNA, CDR2 YSLEER, per germline. CDR3 bases: TGCGCCAGCAGCCAACCTGGACAGGGGCTCTATGGCTACACCTTC. Its protein product is CASSQPGQGLYGYTF.

This clone was found a few times. The chain uses TRBV25-1 and TRBJ1-3; unclear D gene. Germline loops: CDR1 MGHDK, CDR2 SYGVNS. This CDR3 has 13 amino acids. The ends were cut back, 7 bases at V and 4 bases at J, with 11 bases in the middle. The CDR3 region is CASKEGPGNTIYF. The DNA of the CDR3 is TGTGCCAGCAAGGAAGGACCCGGAAACACCATATATTTT.

This clone was counted a few times. The rearrangement uses TRBV10-3 and TRBJ2-7, with D perhaps TRBD1 (5 bases). From germline, CDR1 is ENHRY and CDR2 SYGVKD. The CDR3 runs 14 residues. V was clipped by 3 bases and J by 0 bases, with 9 bases between them. The CDR3 coding sequence is TGTGCCATCAGTGACAGGGAAAACTCCTACGAGCAGTACTTC. This gives the protein CAISDRENSYEQYF.

J is TRBJ2-5 and V is TRBV4-1; D ambiguous. Trimming shortened V by 4 bases and J by 5 bases, and 11 bases separated the two germline ends. The CDR3 covers 13 residues. The germline V gene encodes CDR1 MGHRA and CDR2 YSYEKL. This CDR3 is CASSPSRAETQYF. In nucleotides, the CDR3 is TGCGCCAGCAGCCCGTCCCGGGCTGAGACCCAGTACTTC.

The sample holds a few counts of this clone. The chain employs TRBV28 and TRBJ2-4; no clear D. The CDR3 sequence is 15 residues long. Trimming cost V 3 bases and J 0 bases, with 9 bases left between them. Germline CDR1 reads MDHEN; CDR2 reads SYDVKM. The CDR3 sequence is CASSFKRLAKNIQYF. DNA for the CDR3: TGTGCCAGCAGTTTCAAGCGACTAGCCAAAAACATTCAGTACTTC.

This clone appeared a few times. The chain uses TRBV5-4 and TRBJ2-5, with 7 bases that match TRBD1. The CDR3 totals 15 residues. In germline, CDR1 is SGHNT, CDR2 YYREEE (reference sequence). Unmatched junction bases numbered 6, after V lost 0 bases and J lost 4 bases. CDR3 amino acids: CASSLGQGRGETQYF. DNA for the CDR3: TGTGCCAGCAGCTTGGGACAGGGAAGAGGAGAGACCCAGTACTTC.

V gene TRBV7-3 combines with J gene TRBJ2-3; possibly TRBD1 or TRBD2 for D (5 bases each). CDR1 is SGHTA, CDR2 FQGTGA, per germline. This CDR3 spans 15 amino acids. V was pared by 5 bases and J by 3 bases, with 15 bases between. The DNA of the CDR3 is TGTGCCAGCAGCCAGCAGGGTAGAGGGACAGATACGCAGTATTTT. Translating it yields CASSQQGRGTDTQYF.

V usage is TRBV4-3 and J usage is TRBJ2-1; perhaps TRBD1 as D (5 bases). V lost 0 bases and J 5 bases, leaving 17 bases between the germline ends. This CDR3 contains 17 residues. Germline V gene sequence: CDR1 LGHNA, CDR2 YSLEER. In nucleotides, the CDR3 is TGCGCCAGCAGCCAAGATTATGGGGCACGCGTGAACAATGAGCAGTTCTTC. Amino acid sequence: CASSQDYGARVNNEQFF.

In this sample, this clone turned up a few times. The V and J genes are TRBV5-1 and TRBJ1-1, with a tentative D call TRBD1 (6 bases). This CDR3 spans 13 amino acids. Trimming removed 6 bases from V and 1 base from J, with 10 bases in between. Germline V gives CDR1 SGHRS, CDR2 YFSETQ. The chain's CDR3 is CASNRGGNTEAFF. DNA for the CDR3: TGCGCCAGCAACAGAGGGGGGAACACTGAAGCTTTCTTT.

The rearrangement joins TRBV28 to TRBJ2-1; D remains ambiguous. Trimming removed 1 base from V and 4 bases from J, with 11 bases in between. This CDR3 has 15 amino acids. CDR1 is MDHEN, CDR2 SYDVKM, per germline. The CDR3 region is CASSLSFTVYNEQFF. The CDR3 DNA sequence: TGTGCCAGCAGTTTATCGTTCACAGTTTACAATGAGCAGTTCTTC.

This clone was detected a few times. This chain links TRBV28 with TRBJ2-2, with 9 bases lining up with TRBD2. The germline gives CDR1 MDHEN, CDR2 SYDVKM. The length of the CDR3 is 15 residues. V was pared by 6 bases and J by 4 bases, with 6 bases of the junction left unmatched. This chain's CDR3 is CASSSSGRVTGELFF. The CDR3 DNA sequence: TGTGCCAGCAGCAGTAGCGGGAGAGTCACCGGGGAGCTGTTTTTT.

The rearrangement uses TRBV6-1 and TRBJ2-1; D unclear. Germline V CDR1 and CDR2: MNHNS, SASEGT. V was shortened by 1 base and J by 10 bases, with 8 bases between the two germline ends. CDR3 length: 12 residues. The CDR3, as DNA: TGTGCCAGCAGTGAAGTAGCATTCGAGCAGTTCTTC. Translation: CASSEVAFEQFF.

This clone was detected a few times. The chain employs TRBV5-8 and TRBJ2-3; D uncertain. V was pared by 4 bases and J by 2 bases, with 20 bases between. The germline V gene has CDR1 SGHTS and CDR2 YDEGEE. The CDR3 runs 17 residues. CDR3 coding DNA: TGTGCCAGCAGCGACGGACGGACGAACCTAAACACAGATACGCAGTATTTT. It specifies CASSDGRTNLNTDTQYF.

This chain joins TRBV28 and TRBJ2-1; 7 nucleotides match TRBD2. Germline CDR1 is MDHEN and CDR2 is SYDVKM. V was clipped by 6 bases and J by 2 bases; unmatched bases: 10. The CDR3 has 16 amino acids. This CDR3 is CASRAPRGRAYNEQFF. CDR3 in DNA: TGTGCCAGCAGAGCCCCACGGGGGAGGGCCTACAATGAGCAGTTCTTC.

The rearrangement uses TRBV18 and TRBJ2-3; the D gene is possibly TRBD2 (5 bases). From germline, CDR1 is KGHSH and CDR2 LQKENI. The CDR3 consists of 15 residues. V was shortened by 2 bases and J by 0 bases, with 9 bases between the two germline ends. Written as DNA, the CDR3 is TGTGCCAGCTCACCAGACTCGGGAAGCACAGATACGCAGTATTTT. It codes for CASSPDSGSTDTQYF.